This T cell receptor beta chain was recovered during a study of T-cell reconstitution after alpha-beta-depleted transplantation in children. Trimming left V 3 bases short and J 0 bases short, with 14 bases between. The CDR3 has 16 residues. Germline lookup yields CDR1 SGHRS and CDR2 YFSETQ. This clonotype was counted ten times or more. Its specificity is not known. The study, taken as a whole, reports: High day-60 TCRbeta diversity in some patients came from surviving recipient T cells and thymic progenitors. Newly produced T cells mostly provided counts and TCRbeta diversity after one year, as hyperexpanded clones declined.

The TCRbeta library incorporated unique molecular identifiers. In TCRdb, the PCR reads were re-called with MiXCR into one record per CDR3 protein. Counted here are under 850,000 distinct CDR3 sequences, about an eighth occurring once; the ten biggest clones make up 0.75% to 0.85%. The TCR was taken from a girl aged 2-10 years with congenital amegakaryocytic thrombocytopenia, due to receive a stem cell transplant. The sample was PBMCs, taken before TCRalphabeta/CD19-depleted stem cell transplant. V is TRBV5-1 and J is TRBJ2-3, with D uncertain. The CDR3 DNA reads TGCGCCAGCAGCTCCAGACTGGCCTCTAGCACAGATACGCAGTATTTT. It specifies CASSSRLASSTDTQYF.